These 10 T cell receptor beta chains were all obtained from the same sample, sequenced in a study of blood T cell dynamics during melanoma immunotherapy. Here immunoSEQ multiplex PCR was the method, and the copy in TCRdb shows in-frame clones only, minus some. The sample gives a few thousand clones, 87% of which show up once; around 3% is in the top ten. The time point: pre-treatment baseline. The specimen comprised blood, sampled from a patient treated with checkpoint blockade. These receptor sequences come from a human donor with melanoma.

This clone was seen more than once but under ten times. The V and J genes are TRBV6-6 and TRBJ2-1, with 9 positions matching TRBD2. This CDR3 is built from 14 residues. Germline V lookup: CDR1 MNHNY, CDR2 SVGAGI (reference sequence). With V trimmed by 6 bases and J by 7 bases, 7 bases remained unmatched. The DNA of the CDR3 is TGTGCCAGCAGAGCGACTAGCGGAGAGAATGAGCAGTTCTTC. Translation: CASRATSGENEQFF.

The CDR3 region is CASRPPGQHNSPLHF. The CDR3 DNA reads TGTGCCAGCAGGCCCCCGGGACAGCATAATTCACCCCTCCACTTT. The genes are TRBV5-4 and TRBJ1-6; 7 bases line up with TRBD1. The CDR3 runs to 15 residues. After removal of 5 bases from V and 5 bases from J, the junction contained 7 bases not matched to a gene. The germline V gene has CDR1 SGHNT and CDR2 YYREEE (reference sequence). Full variable domain (outside the CDR3, taken from reference TRBV5-4 and TRBJ1-6): ETGVTQSPTHLIKTRGQQVTLRCSSQSGHNTVSWYQQALGQGPQFIFQYYREEENGRGNFPPRFSGLQFPNYSSELNVNALELDDSALYLCASRPPGQHNSPLHFGNGTRLTVT.

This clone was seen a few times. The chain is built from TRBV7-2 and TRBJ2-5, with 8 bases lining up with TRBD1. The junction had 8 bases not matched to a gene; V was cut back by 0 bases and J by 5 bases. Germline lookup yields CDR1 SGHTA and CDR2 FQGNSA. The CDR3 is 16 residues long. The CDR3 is CASSLAAQGVVETQYF. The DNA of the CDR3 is TGTGCCAGCAGCTTAGCTGCACAGGGGGTGGTGGAGACCCAGTACTTC. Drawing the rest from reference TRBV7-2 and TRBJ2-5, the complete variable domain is GAGVSQSPSNKVTEKGKDVELRCDPISGHTALYWYRQSLGQGLEFLIYFQGNSAPDKSGLPSDRFSAERTGGSVSTLTIQRTQQEDSAVYLCASSLAAQGVVETQYFGPGTRLLVL.

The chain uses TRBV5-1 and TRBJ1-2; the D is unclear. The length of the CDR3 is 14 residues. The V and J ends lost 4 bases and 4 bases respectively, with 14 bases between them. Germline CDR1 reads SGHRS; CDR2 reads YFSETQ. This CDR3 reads CASSTSAGSYGYTF. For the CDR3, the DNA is TGCGCCAGCAGCACCTCGGCCGGGAGCTATGGCTACACCTTC.

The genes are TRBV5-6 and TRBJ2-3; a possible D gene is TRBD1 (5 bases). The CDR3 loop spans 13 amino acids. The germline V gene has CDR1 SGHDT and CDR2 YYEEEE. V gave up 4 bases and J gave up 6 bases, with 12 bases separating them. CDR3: CASSHTSGDTQYF. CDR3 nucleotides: TGTGCCAGCAGCCACACATCAGGGGATACGCAGTATTTT.

The CDR3: CASSERTGEEQYF. DNA of the CDR3: TGCGCCAGCAGTGAGAGGACAGGGGAGGAGCAGTACTTC. This chain connects TRBV10-1 to TRBJ2-7, with 9 bases matching TRBD1. CDR1 and CDR2 from the germline V gene are WNHNN and SYGVQD (reference sequence). V was clipped by 2 bases and J by 7 bases; unmatched bases: 3. The CDR3 is 13 residues long.

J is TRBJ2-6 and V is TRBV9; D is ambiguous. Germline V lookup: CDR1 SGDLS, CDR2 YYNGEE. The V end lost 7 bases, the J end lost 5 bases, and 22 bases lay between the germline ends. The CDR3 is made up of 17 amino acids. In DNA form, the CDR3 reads TGTGCCAGCGACAAGAAGCTCAAACAAAGTCGGGCCAACGTCCTGACTTTC. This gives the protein CASDKKLKQSRANVLTF.

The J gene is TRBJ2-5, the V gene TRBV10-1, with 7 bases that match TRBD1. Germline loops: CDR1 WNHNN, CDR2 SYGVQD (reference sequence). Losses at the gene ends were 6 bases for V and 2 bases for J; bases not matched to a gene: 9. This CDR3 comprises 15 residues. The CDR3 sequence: CASRAAQGVQETQYF. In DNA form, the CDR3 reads TGCGCCAGCAGGGCGGCCCAGGGGGTACAAGAGACCCAGTACTTC.

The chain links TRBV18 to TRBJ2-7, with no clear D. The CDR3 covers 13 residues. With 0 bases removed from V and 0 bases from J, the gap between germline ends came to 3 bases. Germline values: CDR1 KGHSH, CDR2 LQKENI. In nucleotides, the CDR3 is TGTGCCAGCTCACCACCCAGCTCCTACGAGCAGTACTTC. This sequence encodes CASSPPSSYEQYF.

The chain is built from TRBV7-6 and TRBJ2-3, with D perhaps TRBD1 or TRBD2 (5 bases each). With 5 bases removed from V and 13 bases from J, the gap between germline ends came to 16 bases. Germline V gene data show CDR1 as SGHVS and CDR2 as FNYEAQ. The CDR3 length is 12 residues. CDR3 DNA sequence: TGTGCCAGCAGCCCCCCGGGGCAGGGAAAGTATTTT. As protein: CASSPPGQGKYF.